This is a list of T cell receptor beta chains from one sample in a study of identical twins. TCRdb independently ran MiXCR on the 5' RACE reads; one entry per CDR3 protein. The table lists hundreds of thousands of distinct CDR3 sequences, 15% to 20% of them singletons. These data also featured in a second study, about T cells expressing NK-cell markers.

The sample was PBMCs. The receptors come from a woman aged 18 to 35 in good health. Both conserved end residues are part of each CDR3. Each record gives: CDR3 length, D gene, J gene, V gene, clone size, CDR3 protein, CDR3 DNA. The D gene is left open where the match is weak. Clone sizes are given selectively: once, few, many, or a class where the clone is expanded.

>15|TRBD1|TRBJ2-4|TRBV12-3/TRBV12-4|few
CASQSLQGTKNIQYF
TGTGCCAGCCAATCCCTACAGGGGACCAAAAACATTCAGTACTTC
>11|NA|TRBJ1-1|TRBV29-1|few
CSGDRGTEAFF
TGCAGCGGCGACCGGGGGACTGAAGCTTTCTTT
>17|NA|TRBJ1-6|TRBV20-1|NA
CSASPGGASSYNSPLHF
TGCAGTGCTAGCCCGGGGGGGGCTAGCTCCTATAATTCACCCCTCCACTTT
>15|TRBD2|TRBJ2-3|TRBV7-9|NA
CASSRLAAFTDTQYF
TGTGCCAGCAGCAGGCTAGCGGCCTTCACAGATACGCAGTATTTT
>13|NA|TRBJ1-1|TRBV12-3/TRBV12-4|NA
CASSFRQLSEAFF
TGTGCCAGCAGTTTTAGGCAGTTATCTGAAGCTTTCTTT
>14|NA|TRBJ2-7|TRBV12-3/TRBV12-4|many
CASSLGGRSYEQYF
TGTGCCAGCAGTTTAGGGGGTCGCTCCTACGAGCAGTACTTC
>15|TRBD1|TRBJ1-2|TRBV5-1|many
CASSSSGTGTYGYTF
TGCGCCAGCAGCTCCTCCGGGACAGGGACCTATGGCTACACCTTC
>17|TRBD2|TRBJ2-7|TRBV27|NA
CASRPALAGLSSYEQYF
TGTGCCAGCAGACCAGCTCTAGCGGGGCTGAGCTCCTACGAGCAGTACTTC
>16|TRBD2|TRBJ2-2|TRBV20-1|few
CSARELGLAGTGELFF
TGCAGTGCTAGAGAATTAGGGCTAGCGGGCACCGGGGAGCTGTTTTTT
>12|NA|TRBJ1-1|TRBV6-6|NA
CASSYQDGEAFF
TGTGCCAGCAGTTACCAGGACGGTGAAGCTTTCTTT
>15|NA|TRBJ2-3|TRBV2|NA
CASSPGDRRTDTQYF
TGTGCCAGCAGTCCAGGGGACCGACGCACAGATACGCAGTATTTT
>16|NA|TRBJ2-7|TRBV27|NA
CASSPYGQESSYEQYF
TGTGCCAGCAGTCCCTATGGGCAGGAGAGCTCCTACGAGCAGTACTTC
>15|TRBD2|TRBJ2-7|TRBV6-1|few
CASGSGASGLYEQYF
TGTGCCAGCGGGTCAGGGGCTAGCGGGCTATACGAGCAGTACTTC
>19|NA|TRBJ2-7|TRBV11-1|NA
CASSSPLRKGRNYSYEQYF
TGTGCCAGCAGCTCACCTCTGCGTAAGGGCAGAAATTACTCCTACGAGCAGTACTTC
>16|TRBD1|TRBJ2-5|TRBV12-3/TRBV12-4|NA
CASSRTPGQGVETQYF
TGTGCCAGCAGTCGTACCCCGGGACAGGGGGTAGAGACCCAGTACTTC
>15|NA|TRBJ2-5|TRBV20-1|few
CSAVDVGLYQETQYF
TGCAGTGCAGTGGATGTGGGCTTGTACCAAGAGACCCAGTACTTC
>14|NA|TRBJ1-2|TRBV29-1|few
CSVIKGIPNYGYTF
TGCAGCGTTATTAAGGGGATCCCTAACTATGGCTACACCTTC
>18|TRBD2|TRBJ2-4|TRBV3-1|NA
CASSQWTSGGLAKNIQYF
TGTGCCAGCAGCCAATGGACTAGCGGGGGACTAGCCAAAAACATTCAGTACTTC
>14|NA|TRBJ1-2|TRBV5-1|few
CASSFTTTNYGYTF
TGCGCCAGCAGCTTTACAACAACTAACTATGGCTACACCTTC
>15|TRBD1|TRBJ1-1|TRBV29-1|NA
CSVAGQGTANTEAFF
TGCAGCGTCGCTGGACAGGGGACAGCGAACACTGAAGCTTTCTTT
>17|TRBD2|TRBJ2-3|TRBV9|few
CASTPMIAGDETDTQYF
TGTGCCAGCACCCCTATGATAGCGGGAGATGAAACAGATACGCAGTATTTT
>12|NA|TRBJ2-2|TRBV24-1|few
CATGYRTGELFF
TGTGCCACCGGATACAGGACCGGGGAGCTGTTTTTT
>13|NA|TRBJ2-7|TRBV20-1|NA
CSAPGDSSYEQYF
TGCAGTGCCCCGGGAGACAGCTCCTACGAGCAGTACTTC
>14|TRBD1|TRBJ1-1|TRBV19|NA
CASIDRGMNTEAFF
TGTGCCAGTATAGACAGGGGGATGAACACTGAAGCTTTCTTT
>9|NA|TRBJ1-2|TRBV12-3/TRBV12-4|few
CASNPGRTF
TGTGCCAGCAACCCGGGACGGACCTTC
>15|NA|TRBJ2-2|TRBV7-9|few
CASSLSSGTTGELFF
TGTGCCAGCAGCTTATCTTCAGGGACAACCGGGGAGCTGTTTTTT
>15|TRBD2|TRBJ2-3|TRBV12-3/TRBV12-4|few
CASIPRGGATDTQYF
TGTGCCAGCATCCCCCGCGGGGGGGCAACTGATACGCAGTATTTT
>15|TRBD1|TRBJ2-2|TRBV9|NA
CASSADRPRFGELFF
TGTGCCAGCAGCGCGGACAGGCCCCGGTTCGGGGAGCTGTTTTTT
>13|TRBD2|TRBJ2-5|TRBV29-1|few
CSVGGRVKETQYF
TGCAGCGTAGGCGGGAGGGTCAAAGAGACCCAGTACTTC
>14|NA|TRBJ2-7|TRBV20-1|few
CSARTGLRTYEQYF
TGCAGTGCTAGAACGGGTCTGAGAACCTACGAGCAGTACTTC
>13|NA|TRBJ1-5|TRBV20-1|few
CSAIGHSNQPQHF
TGCAGTGCTATAGGGCATAGCAATCAGCCCCAGCATTTT
>14|NA|TRBJ2-7|TRBV25-1|NA
CASSELRSSYEQYF
TGTGCCAGCAGTGAACTACGAAGCTCCTACGAGCAGTACTTC
>13|TRBD2|TRBJ2-1|TRBV29-1|NA
CSVDSGSSNEQFF
TGCAGCGTTGATAGCGGGAGTAGCAATGAGCAGTTCTTC
>16|TRBD1|TRBJ1-5|TRBV7-9|NA
CASSSDRGRRRQPQHF
TGTGCCAGCAGCTCGGACAGGGGGAGAAGGCGTCAGCCCCAGCATTTT
>14|NA|TRBJ2-5|TRBV7-9|NA
CASRLVGQQETQYF
TGTGCCAGCAGGCTTGTGGGACAACAAGAGACCCAGTACTTC
>16|TRBD1|TRBJ1-1|TRBV20-1|few
CSARDRGRTGSTEAFF
TGCAGTGCTAGAGATAGGGGTAGGACAGGGTCGACTGAAGCTTTCTTT
>14|TRBD2|TRBJ2-5|TRBV20-1|NA
CSARSGAGGGTQYF
TGCAGTGCTAGGAGTGGAGCGGGGGGAGGGACCCAGTACTTC
>12|TRBD1|TRBJ2-1|TRBV18|NA
CASSQGAFEQFF
TGTGCCAGCTCACAGGGGGCTTTTGAGCAGTTCTTC
>14|NA|TRBJ2-3|TRBV12-3/TRBV12-4|NA
CASSRAGVGDTQYF
TGTGCCAGCAGCCGGGCAGGGGTTGGAGATACGCAGTATTTT
>14|TRBD1|TRBJ2-2|TRBV20-1|NA
CSARGQGASGELFF
TGCAGTGCTAGAGGGCAGGGGGCTAGCGGGGAGCTGTTTTTT
>18|NA|TRBJ2-1|TRBV14|once
CASSHLSGSPSSYNEQFF
TGTGCCAGCAGCCATCTCTCGGGCAGCCCAAGCTCCTACAATGAGCAGTTCTTC
>16|TRBD1|TRBJ2-1|TRBV12-3/TRBV12-4|few
CASSWAGTGAYNEQFF
TGTGCCAGCAGCTGGGCCGGGACAGGGGCCTACAATGAGCAGTTCTTC
>16|NA|TRBJ1-1|TRBV20-1|NA
CSARPVVEQKNTEAFF
TGCAGTGCTAGACCGGTGGTGGAACAGAAGAACACTGAAGCTTTCTTT
>16|TRBD2|TRBJ2-5|TRBV6-2/TRBV6-3|NA
CASSYSTGGPRETQYF
TGTGCCAGCAGTTACTCAACGGGAGGGCCTCGAGAGACCCAGTACTTC
>11|TRBD2|TRBJ2-7|TRBV7-2|NA
CASSLGTSQYF
TGTGCCAGCAGCCTAGGGACTAGTCAGTACTTC
>13|NA|TRBJ1-1|TRBV6-6|few
CASIQGVGPEAFF
TGTGCCAGCATCCAGGGCGTTGGGCCTGAAGCTTTCTTT
>15|NA|TRBJ2-4|TRBV10-1|few
CASSESGEDKNIQYF
TGCGCCAGCAGTGAGTCAGGGGAAGATAAAAACATTCAGTACTTC
>16|NA|TRBJ2-1|TRBV9|NA
CASSVWGGGPYNEQFF
TGTGCCAGCAGCGTATGGGGCGGGGGCCCCTACAATGAGCAGTTCTTC
>15|TRBD1|TRBJ2-5|TRBV12-3/TRBV12-4|few
CASSGKGQGMETQYF
TGTGCCAGCAGCGGAAAGGGACAGGGAATGGAGACCCAGTACTTC
>12|NA|TRBJ1-1|TRBV29-1|NA
CSVAETETEAFF
TGCAGCGTTGCGGAGACAGAAACTGAAGCTTTCTTT
>15|NA|TRBJ2-1|TRBV5-1|few
CASSLSSGTSNWQFF
TGCGCCAGCAGCTTAAGTTCCGGGACATCGAATTGGCAGTTCTTC